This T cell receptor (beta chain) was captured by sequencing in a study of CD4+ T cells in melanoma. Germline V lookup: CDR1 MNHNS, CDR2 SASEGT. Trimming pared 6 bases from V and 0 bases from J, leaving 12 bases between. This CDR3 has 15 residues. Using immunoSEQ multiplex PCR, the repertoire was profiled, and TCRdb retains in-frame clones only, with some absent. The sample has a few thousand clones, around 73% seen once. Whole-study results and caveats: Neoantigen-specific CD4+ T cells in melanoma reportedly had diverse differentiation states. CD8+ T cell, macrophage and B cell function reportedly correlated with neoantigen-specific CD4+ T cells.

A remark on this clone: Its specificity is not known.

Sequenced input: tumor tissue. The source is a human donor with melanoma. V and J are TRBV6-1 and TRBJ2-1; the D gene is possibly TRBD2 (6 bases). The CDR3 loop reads CASRVAARSYNEQFF. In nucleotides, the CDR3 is TGTGCCAGCAGGGTAGCGGCCCGCTCCTACAATGAGCAGTTCTTC.